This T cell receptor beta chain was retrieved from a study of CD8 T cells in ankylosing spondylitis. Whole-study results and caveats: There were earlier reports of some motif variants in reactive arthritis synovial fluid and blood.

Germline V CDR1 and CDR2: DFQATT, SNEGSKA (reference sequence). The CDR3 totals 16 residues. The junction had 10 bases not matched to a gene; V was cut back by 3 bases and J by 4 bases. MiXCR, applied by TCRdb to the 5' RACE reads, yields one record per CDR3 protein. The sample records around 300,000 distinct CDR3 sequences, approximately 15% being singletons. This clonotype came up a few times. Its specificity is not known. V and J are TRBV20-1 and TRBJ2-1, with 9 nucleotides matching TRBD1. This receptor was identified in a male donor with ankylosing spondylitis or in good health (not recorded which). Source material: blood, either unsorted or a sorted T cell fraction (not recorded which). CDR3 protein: CSASGQGRLTYNEQFF. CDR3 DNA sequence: TGCAGTGCTAGTGGACAGGGGCGCCTAACTTACAATGAGCAGTTCTTC.